What follows describes a single T cell receptor (beta chain). What it binds is not known. Assay used: immunoSEQ multiplex PCR; TCRdb lists only in-frame clones, some missing. The sample consists of 2.3 million or so clones, approximately 95% of them appearing once. CDR3 length equals 17 residues. Per germline, CDR1 LNHNV and CDR2 YYDKDF (reference sequence). The V gene lost 0 bases and the J gene lost 3 bases, with 14 bases spanning the gap. These data are taken from a study of shared clonotypes between healthy human individuals. Study details: CD4 naive and memory got three plates each, CD8 naive two, CD8 memory one. Notes on the study in general: On the whole, naive subsets had larger estimated richness than memory subsets had. Having only a few donors restricted how much genetic and exposure-history diversity was captured.

The sequenced sample was naive CD4+ T cells from PBMCs. The subset is: CD45RA+ positively selected. V and J are TRBV15 and TRBJ1-4; D may be TRBD1 (6 bases). This clonotype was obtained from a man in his late teens or twenties in good health. Some clones in this sample may be carry-over from other donors' samples. The CDR3 loop is CATSRDRGLLSNEKLFF. The CDR3 nucleotides read TGTGCCACCAGCAGAGACAGGGGCCTACTATCTAATGAAAAACTGTTTTTT.